This TCR beta chain comes out of a study of shared clonotypes between healthy human individuals. Study information: Donor ages ranged 18 to 49 years: two women, a few men. General study points: Among non-shared clonotypes, generation probabilities were lower than among those shared by all four donors.

This CDR3 has 20 amino acids. How the authors handled the data: ImmunoSEQ output held junction-only sequences without quality scores, so filtering differed. TCRdb keeps only in-frame clones here, not all; method: immunoSEQ multiplex PCR. V and J calls plus clone size are reproduced from that table; the DNA served to infer D and trimming. Altogether some 2.4 million clones are present, 93% being singletons, with the ten largest covering around 0.37%. This clone appeared a single time. Its antigen is still unknown. The study separated CD4+ cells into CD45RA+ naive and CD45RA-negative memory subsets. This TCR came from a man aged 18 to 29 in good health. Some clones in this sample may be carry-over from other donors' samples. The chain is built from TRBV21-1 and TRBJ1-2; TRBD1 is taken as the D call from the table, unchecked against the DNA. TRBV21-1 is labeled a pseudogene. Material for sequencing was naive CD4+ T cells from PBMCs. Subset defined: CD45RA+ positively selected. The CDR3 is CASSSGQYLQEDSANYGYTF. CDR3 sequence (DNA): TGTGCCAGCAGCAGCGGACAGTATCTCCAAGAAGACTCAGCTAACTATGGCTACACCTTC.